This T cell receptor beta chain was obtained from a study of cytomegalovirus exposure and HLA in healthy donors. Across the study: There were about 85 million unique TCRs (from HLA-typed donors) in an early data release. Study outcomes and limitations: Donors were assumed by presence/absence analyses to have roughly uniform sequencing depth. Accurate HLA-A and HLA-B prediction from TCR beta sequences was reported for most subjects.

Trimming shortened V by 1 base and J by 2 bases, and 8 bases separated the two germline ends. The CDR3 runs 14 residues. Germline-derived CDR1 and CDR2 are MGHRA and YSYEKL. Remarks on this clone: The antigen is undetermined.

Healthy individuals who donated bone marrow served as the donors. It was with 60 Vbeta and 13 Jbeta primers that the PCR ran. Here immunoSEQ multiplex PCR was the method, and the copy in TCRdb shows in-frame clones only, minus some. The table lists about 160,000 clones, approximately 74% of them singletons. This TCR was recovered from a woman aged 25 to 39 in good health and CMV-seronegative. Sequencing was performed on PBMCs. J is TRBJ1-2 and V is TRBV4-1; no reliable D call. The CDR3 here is CASSQVQQNYGYTF. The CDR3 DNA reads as TGCGCCAGCAGCCAAGTACAACAAAACTATGGCTACACCTTC.